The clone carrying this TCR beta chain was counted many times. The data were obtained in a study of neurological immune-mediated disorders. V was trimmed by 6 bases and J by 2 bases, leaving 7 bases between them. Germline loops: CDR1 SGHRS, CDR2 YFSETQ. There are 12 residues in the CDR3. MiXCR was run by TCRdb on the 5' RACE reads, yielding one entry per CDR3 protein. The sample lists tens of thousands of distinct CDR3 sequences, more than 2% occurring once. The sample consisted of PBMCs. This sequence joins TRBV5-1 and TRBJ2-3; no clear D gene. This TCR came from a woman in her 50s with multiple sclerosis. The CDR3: CASTADTDTQYF. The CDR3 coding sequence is TGCGCCAGCACGGCGGACACAGATACGCAGTATTTT.